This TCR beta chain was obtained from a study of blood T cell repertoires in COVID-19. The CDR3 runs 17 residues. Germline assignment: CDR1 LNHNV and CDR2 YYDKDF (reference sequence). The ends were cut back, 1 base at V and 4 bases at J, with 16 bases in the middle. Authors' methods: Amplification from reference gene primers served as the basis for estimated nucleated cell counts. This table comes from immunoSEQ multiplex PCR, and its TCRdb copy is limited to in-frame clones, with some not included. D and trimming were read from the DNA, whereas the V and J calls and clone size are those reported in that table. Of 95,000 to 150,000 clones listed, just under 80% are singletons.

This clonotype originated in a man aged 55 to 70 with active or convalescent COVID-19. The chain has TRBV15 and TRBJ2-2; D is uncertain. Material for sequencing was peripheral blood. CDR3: CATSRVSEQLGTGELFF. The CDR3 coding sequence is TGTGCCACCAGCAGAGTGAGCGAACAACTGGGCACCGGGGAGCTGTTTTTT.